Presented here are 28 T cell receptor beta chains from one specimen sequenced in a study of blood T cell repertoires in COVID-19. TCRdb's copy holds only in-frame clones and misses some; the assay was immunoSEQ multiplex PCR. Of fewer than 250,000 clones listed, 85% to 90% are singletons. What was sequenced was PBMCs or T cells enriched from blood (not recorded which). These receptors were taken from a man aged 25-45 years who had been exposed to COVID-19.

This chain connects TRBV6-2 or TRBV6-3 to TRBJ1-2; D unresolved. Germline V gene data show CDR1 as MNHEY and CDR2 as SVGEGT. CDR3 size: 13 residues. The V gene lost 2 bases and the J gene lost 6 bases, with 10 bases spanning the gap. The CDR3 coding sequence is TGTGCCAGCAGTTACGATTCCAGAAATGGCTACACCTTC. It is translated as CASSYDSRNGYTF.

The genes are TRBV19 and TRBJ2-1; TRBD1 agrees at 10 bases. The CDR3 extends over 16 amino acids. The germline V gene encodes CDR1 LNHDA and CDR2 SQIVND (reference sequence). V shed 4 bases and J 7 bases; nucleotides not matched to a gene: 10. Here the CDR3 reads CASSRQTGGNGNEQFF. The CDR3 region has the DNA TGTGCCAGTAGTAGGCAGACAGGGGGCAATGGGAATGAGCAGTTCTTC.

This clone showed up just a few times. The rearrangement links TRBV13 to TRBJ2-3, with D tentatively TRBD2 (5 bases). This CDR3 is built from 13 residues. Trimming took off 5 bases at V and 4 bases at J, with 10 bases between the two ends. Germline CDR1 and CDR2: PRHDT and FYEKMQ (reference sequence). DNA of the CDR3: TGTGCCAGCAGCCTCGGGGTATCAGATACGCAGTATTTT. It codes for CASSLGVSDTQYF.

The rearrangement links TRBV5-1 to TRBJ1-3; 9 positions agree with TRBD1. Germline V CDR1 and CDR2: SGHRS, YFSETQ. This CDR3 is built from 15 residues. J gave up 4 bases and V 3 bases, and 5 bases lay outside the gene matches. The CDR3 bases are TGCGCCAGCAGCTGGGGACAGGGTCGAGGAAACACCATATATTTT. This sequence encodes CASSWGQGRGNTIYF.

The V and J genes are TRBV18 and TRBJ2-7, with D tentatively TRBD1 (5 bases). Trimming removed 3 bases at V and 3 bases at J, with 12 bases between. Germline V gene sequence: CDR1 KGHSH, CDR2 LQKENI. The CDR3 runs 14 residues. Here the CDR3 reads CASSPRDDSYEQYF. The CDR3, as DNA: TGTGCCAGCTCACCCAGAGATGACAGCTACGAGCAGTACTTC.

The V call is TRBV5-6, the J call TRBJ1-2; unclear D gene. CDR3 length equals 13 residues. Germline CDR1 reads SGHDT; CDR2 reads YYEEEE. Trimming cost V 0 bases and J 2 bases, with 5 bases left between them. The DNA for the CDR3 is TGTGCCAGCAGCTTGGTCAGGAACTATGGCTACACCTTC. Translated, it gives CASSLVRNYGYTF.

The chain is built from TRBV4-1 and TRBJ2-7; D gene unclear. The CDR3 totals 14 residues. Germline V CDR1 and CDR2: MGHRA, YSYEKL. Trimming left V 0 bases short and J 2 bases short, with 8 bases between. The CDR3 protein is CASSQESPTYEQYF. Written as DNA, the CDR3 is TGCGCCAGCAGCCAAGAAAGCCCCACCTACGAGCAGTACTTC.

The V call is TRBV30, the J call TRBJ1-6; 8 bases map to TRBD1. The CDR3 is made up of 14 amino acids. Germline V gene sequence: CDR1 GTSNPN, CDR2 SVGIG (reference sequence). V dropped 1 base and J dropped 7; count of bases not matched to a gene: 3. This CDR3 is CAWSANRGNSPLHF. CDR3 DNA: TGTGCCTGGAGTGCGAACAGGGGGAATTCACCCCTCCACTTT.

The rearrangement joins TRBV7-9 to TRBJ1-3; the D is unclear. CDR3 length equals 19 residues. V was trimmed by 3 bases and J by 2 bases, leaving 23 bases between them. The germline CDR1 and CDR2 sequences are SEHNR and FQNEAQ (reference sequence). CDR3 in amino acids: CASSFMPYGRRGPGNTIYF. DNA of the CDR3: TGTGCCAGCAGCTTTATGCCTTACGGGCGCCGAGGGCCTGGAAACACCATATATTTT.

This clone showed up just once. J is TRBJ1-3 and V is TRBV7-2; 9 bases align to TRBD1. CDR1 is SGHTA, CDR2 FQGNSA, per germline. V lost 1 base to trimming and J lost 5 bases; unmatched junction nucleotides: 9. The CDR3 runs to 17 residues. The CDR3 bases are TGTGCCAGCAGCTTAGGGGATCCGGGACAGGGTAGAAACACCATATATTTT. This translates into CASSLGDPGQGRNTIYF. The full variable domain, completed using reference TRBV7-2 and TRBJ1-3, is GAGVSQSPSNKVTEKGKDVELRCDPISGHTALYWYRQSLGQGLEFLIYFQGNSAPDKSGLPSDRFSAERTGGSVSTLTIQRTQQEDSAVYLCASSLGDPGQGRNTIYFGEGSWLTVV.

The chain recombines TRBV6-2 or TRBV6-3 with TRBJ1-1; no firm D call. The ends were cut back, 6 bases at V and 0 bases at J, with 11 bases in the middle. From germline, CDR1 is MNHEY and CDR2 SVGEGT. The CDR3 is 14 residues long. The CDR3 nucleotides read TGTGCCAGCAGCCCGCCTAGGTTGAACACTGAAGCTTTCTTT. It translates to CASSPPRLNTEAFF.

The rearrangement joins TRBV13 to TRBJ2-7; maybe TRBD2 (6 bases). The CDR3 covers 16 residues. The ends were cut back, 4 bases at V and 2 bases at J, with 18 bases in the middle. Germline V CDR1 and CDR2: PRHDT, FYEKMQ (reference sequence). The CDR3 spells CASSSTLGGPPYEQYF. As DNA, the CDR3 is TGTGCCAGCAGCTCCACCCTGGGGGGTCCGCCCTACGAGCAGTACTTC.

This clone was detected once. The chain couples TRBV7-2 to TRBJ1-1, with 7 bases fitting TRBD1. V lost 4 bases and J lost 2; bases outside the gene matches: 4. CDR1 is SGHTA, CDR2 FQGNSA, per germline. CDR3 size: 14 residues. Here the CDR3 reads CASSSGQYNTEAFF. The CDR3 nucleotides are TGTGCCAGCAGCTCGGGACAGTACAACACTGAAGCTTTCTTT.

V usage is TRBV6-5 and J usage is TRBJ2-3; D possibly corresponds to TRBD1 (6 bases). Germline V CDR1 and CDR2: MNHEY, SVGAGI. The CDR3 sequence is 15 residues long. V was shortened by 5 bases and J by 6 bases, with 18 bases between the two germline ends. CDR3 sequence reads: CASSPPGHGWDTQYF. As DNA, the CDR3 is TGTGCCAGCAGTCCGCCGGGACATGGATGGGATACGCAGTATTTT.

The CDR3, as DNA: TGCGCCAGCAGCCTTGTTGAGAACTATGGCTACACCTTC. Translating it yields CASSLVENYGYTF. This chain joins TRBV5-1 and TRBJ1-2; the D is unclear. CDR3 length equals 13 residues. V was shortened by 4 bases and J by 2 bases, with 9 bases between the two germline ends. In germline, CDR1 is SGHRS, CDR2 YFSETQ. The entire variable domain, with the rest obtained from reference TRBV5-1 and TRBJ1-2, is as follows: KAGVTQTPRYLIKTRGQQVTLSCSPISGHRSVSWYQQTPGQGLQFLFEYFSETQRNKGNFPGRFSGRQFSNSRSEMNVSTLELGDSALYLCASSLVENYGYTFGSGTRLTVV.

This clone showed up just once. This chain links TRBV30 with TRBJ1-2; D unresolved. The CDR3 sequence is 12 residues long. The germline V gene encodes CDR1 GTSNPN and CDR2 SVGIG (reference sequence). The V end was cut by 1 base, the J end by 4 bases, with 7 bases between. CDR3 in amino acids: CAWSELAYGYTF. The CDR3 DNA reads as TGTGCCTGGAGTGAGTTGGCCTATGGCTACACCTTC. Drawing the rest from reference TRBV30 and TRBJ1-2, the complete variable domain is SQTIHQWPATLVQPVGSPLSLECTVEGTSNPNLYWYRQAAGRGLQLLFYSVGIGQISSEVPQNLSASRPQDRQFILSSKKLLLSDSGFYLCAWSELAYGYTFGSGTRLTVV.

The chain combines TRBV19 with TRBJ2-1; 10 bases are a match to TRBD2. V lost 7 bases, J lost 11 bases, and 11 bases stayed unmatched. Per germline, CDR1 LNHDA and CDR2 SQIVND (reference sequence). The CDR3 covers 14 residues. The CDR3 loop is CASTWLAGDPQQFF. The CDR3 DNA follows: TGTGCCAGTACGTGGCTAGCGGGGGACCCCCAGCAGTTCTTC.

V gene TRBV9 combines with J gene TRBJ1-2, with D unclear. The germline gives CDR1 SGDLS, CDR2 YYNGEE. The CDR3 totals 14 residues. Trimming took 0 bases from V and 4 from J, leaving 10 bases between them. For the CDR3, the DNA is TGTGCCAGCAGCGTAGCAGGCAGCATCTATGGCTACACCTTC. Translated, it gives CASSVAGSIYGYTF.

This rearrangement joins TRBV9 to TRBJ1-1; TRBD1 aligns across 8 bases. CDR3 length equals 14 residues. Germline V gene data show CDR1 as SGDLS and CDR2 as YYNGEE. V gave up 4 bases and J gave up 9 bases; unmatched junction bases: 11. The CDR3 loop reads CASSNTGGATQAFF. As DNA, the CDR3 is TGTGCCAGCAGCAATACAGGGGGAGCCACCCAAGCTTTCTTT.

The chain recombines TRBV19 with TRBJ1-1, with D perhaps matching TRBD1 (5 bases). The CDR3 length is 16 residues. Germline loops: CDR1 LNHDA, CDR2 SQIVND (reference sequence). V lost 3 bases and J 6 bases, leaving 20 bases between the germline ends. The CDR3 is CASSMNPPGRVAEAFF. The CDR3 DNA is TGTGCCAGTAGTATGAATCCCCCCGGCAGGGTCGCTGAAGCTTTCTTT.

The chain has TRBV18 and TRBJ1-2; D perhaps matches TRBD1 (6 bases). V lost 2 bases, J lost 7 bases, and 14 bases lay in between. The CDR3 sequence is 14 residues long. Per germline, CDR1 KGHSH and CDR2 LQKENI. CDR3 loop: CASSPGGRSPGYTF. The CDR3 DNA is TGTGCCAGCTCACCAGGGGGCAGGAGCCCTGGCTACACCTTC.

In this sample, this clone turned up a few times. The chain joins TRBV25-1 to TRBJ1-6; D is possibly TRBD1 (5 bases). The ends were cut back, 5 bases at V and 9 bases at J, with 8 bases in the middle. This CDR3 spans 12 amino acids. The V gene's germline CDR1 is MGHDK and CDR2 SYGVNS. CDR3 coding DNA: TGTGCCAGCAGTTACACAGGTTCACCCCTCCACTTT. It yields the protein CASSYTGSPLHF.

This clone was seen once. The CDR3 bases are TGTGCCAGCAGCTTGGAGTTGGGACAGCCCTCTGGAAACACCATATATTTT. This encodes CASSLELGQPSGNTIYF. The J gene is TRBJ1-3, the V gene TRBV5-4, with 7 bases matching TRBD1. The V and J ends lost 0 bases and 0 bases, in that order; junction bases with no gene match: 6. Germline-derived CDR1 and CDR2 are SGHNT and YYREEE (reference sequence). The CDR3 has 17 residues.

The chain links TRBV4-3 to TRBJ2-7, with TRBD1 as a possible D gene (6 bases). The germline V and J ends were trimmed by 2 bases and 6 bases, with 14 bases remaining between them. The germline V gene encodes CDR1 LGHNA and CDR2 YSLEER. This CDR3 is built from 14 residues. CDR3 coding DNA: TGCGCCAGCAGCCAAAACAACAGGGTTGGCGAGCAGTACTTC. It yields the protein CASSQNNRVGEQYF.

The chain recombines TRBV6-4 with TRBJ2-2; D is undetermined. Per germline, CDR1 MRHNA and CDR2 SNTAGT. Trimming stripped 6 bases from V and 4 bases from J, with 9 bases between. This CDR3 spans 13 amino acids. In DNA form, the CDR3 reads TGTGCCAGCAGCCCCGGGTCCACCGGGGAGCTGTTTTTT. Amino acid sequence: CASSPGSTGELFF.

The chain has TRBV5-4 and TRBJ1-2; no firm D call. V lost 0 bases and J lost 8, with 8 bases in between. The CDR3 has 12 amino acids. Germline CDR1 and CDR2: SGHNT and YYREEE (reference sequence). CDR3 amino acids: CASSLGGGGYTF. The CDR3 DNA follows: TGTGCCAGCAGCTTGGGGGGAGGGGGCTACACCTTC.

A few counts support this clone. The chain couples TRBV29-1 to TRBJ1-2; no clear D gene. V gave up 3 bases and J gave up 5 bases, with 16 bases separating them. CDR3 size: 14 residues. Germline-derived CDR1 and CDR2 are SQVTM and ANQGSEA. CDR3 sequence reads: CSVDSGKGVYGYTF. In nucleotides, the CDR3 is TGCAGCGTTGACTCGGGGAAAGGAGTTTATGGCTACACCTTC. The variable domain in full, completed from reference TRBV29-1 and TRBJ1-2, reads SAVISQKPSRDICQRGTSLTIQCQVDSQVTMMFWYRQQPGQSLTLIATANQGSEATYESGFVIDKFPISRPNLTFSTLTVSNMSPEDSSIYLCSVDSGKGVYGYTFGSGTRLTVV.

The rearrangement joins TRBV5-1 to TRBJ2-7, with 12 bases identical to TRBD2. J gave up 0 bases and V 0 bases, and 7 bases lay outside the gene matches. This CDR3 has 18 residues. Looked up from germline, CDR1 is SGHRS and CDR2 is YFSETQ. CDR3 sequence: CASSLGRLAGDRSYEQYF. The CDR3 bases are TGCGCCAGCAGCTTGGGGAGACTAGCGGGGGATCGCTCCTACGAGCAGTACTTC.